This is a list of T cell receptor beta chains from one sample in a study of blood T cell repertoires in COVID-19. Assay: immunoSEQ multiplex PCR; the TCRdb copy retains only in-frame clones and omits some. The table lists over 55,000 clones, 80% to 85% of them singletons. The sample was peripheral blood. Receptors were obtained from a man aged 80 or over with COVID-19, enrolled during active disease. CDR3s include the opening cysteine and the closing phenylalanine or tryptophan. D genes are given only for firm matches. The size field is filled for only some rows; it gives once, few, many or a size class.

D gene | clone size | J gene | V gene | CDR3 protein | CDR3 DNA
. | few | TRBJ1-2 | TRBV4-3 | CASSHLEGGLGYTF | TGCGCCAGCAGCCATCTCGAGGGGGGGCTTGGCTACACCTTC
. | . | TRBJ1-4 | TRBV11-2 | CASSLHYEKLFF | TGTGCCAGCAGCTTGCACTATGAAAAACTGTTTTTT
. | . | TRBJ2-1 | TRBV5-4 | CASSISSGSYNEQFF | TGTGCCAGCAGCATCTCCAGCGGCTCCTACAATGAGCAGTTCTTC
TRBD1 | once | TRBJ1-2 | TRBV6-5 | CASLQGAGGYTF | TGTGCCAGCTTACAGGGGGCAGGTGGCTACACCTTC
TRBD2 | . | TRBJ2-3 | TRBV4-1 | CASSQEAGGSIDTQYF | TGCGCCAGCAGCCAAGAGGCGGGGGGATCAATAGATACGCAGTATTTT
. | . | TRBJ1-1 | TRBV7-9 | CASSPRSNQGAFF | TGTGCCAGCAGCCCCCGTTCAAATCAGGGTGCTTTCTTT
. | . | TRBJ2-1 | TRBV3-1/TRBV3-2 | CASSHRDKGFNEQFF | TGTGCCAGCAGCCACCGGGACAAGGGTTTTAATGAGCAGTTCTTC
. | . | TRBJ1-6 | TRBV6-4 | CASSASDSENSPLHF | TGTGCCAGCAGTGCTTCGGACAGTGAGAATTCACCCCTCCACTTT
. | once | TRBJ1-1 | TRBV18 | CASSPSRDLNTEAFF | TGTGCCAGCTCACCAAGCAGGGACTTAAACACTGAAGCTTTCTTT
TRBD1 | . | TRBJ1-2 | TRBV30 | CAWRTGGNYGYTF | TGTGCCTGGCGGACAGGGGGTAACTATGGCTACACCTTC
. | . | TRBJ1-6 | TRBV5-5 | CASSLEGIREAGGSPLHF | TGTGCCAGCAGCTTGGAGGGGATCAGGGAGGCGGGGGGTTCACCCCTCCACTTT
TRBD1 | . | TRBJ1-5 | TRBV7-2 | CASLSTGSRNQPQHF | TGTGCCAGCCTCTCGACAGGGAGCCGCAATCAGCCCCAGCATTTT
TRBD2 | . | TRBJ2-1 | TRBV29-1 | CSVCYYPGLAGEGYEQFF | TGCAGCGTCTGTTACTACCCGGGACTAGCGGGAGAAGGGTATGAGCAGTTCTTC
. | . | TRBJ1-1 | TRBV7-2 | CASSIGASKAFF | TGTGCCAGCAGCATTGGGGCTAGTAAAGCTTTCTTT
. | . | TRBJ2-2 | TRBV9 | CASSGHPGNTGELFF | TGTGCCAGCAGCGGACACCCAGGGAACACCGGGGAGCTGTTTTTT
. | . | TRBJ2-3 | TRBV5-1 | CASSPRFNTDTQYF | TGCGCCAGCAGCCCCAGGTTTAACACAGATACGCAGTATTTT
. | . | TRBJ1-2 | TRBV2 | CASSRSVSVSNYGYTF | TGTGCCAGCAGCCGGAGTGTCTCCGTTTCTAACTATGGCTACACCTTC
TRBD1 | . | TRBJ2-3 | TRBV5-4 | CASRPDRGLGTDTQYF | TGTGCCAGCAGACCGGACAGGGGGCTGGGCACAGATACGCAGTATTTT
TRBD1 | . | TRBJ2-3 | TRBV9 | CASSTSGTASTDTQYF | TGTGCCAGCAGCACTTCCGGGACAGCTAGCACAGATACGCAGTATTTT
. | . | TRBJ1-4 | TRBV4-3 | CASSQDLDEFGRVGEKLFF | TGCGCCAGCAGCCAAGATCTTGACGAATTCGGCAGGGTTGGTGAAAAACTGTTTTTT
TRBD1 | . | TRBJ1-4 | TRBV5-4 | CASSLGQGQEKLFF | TGTGCCAGCAGCTTGGGACAGGGGCAAGAAAAACTGTTTTTT
TRBD2 | . | TRBJ2-1 | TRBV5-1 | CASRVLAGGMNEQFF | TGCGCCAGCAGGGTTCTAGCGGGAGGAATGAATGAGCAGTTCTTC
. | . | TRBJ2-1 | TRBV21-1 | CASSKGRWSSYNEQFF | TGTGCCAGCAGCAAAGGTCGCTGGAGCTCCTACAATGAGCAGTTCTTC
TRBD1 | . | TRBJ1-2 | TRBV28 | CASRGGYYGYTF | TGTGCCAGCCGAGGGGGCTACTATGGCTACACCTTC
. | . | TRBJ1-2 | TRBV6-5 | CASGLAGSEGYTF | TGTGCCAGCGGTCTCGCGGGATCGGAGGGCTACACCTTC
. | . | TRBJ1-4 | TRBV28 | CASSSQGSEEKLFF | TGTGCCAGCAGTTCCCAGGGATCCGAGGAAAAACTGTTTTTT
. | few | TRBJ2-3 | TRBV6-2/TRBV6-3 | CASSLTGDTQYF | TGTGCCAGCAGCCTGACTGGAGATACGCAGTATTTT
TRBD1 | . | TRBJ1-2 | TRBV19 | CASRLQGDYGYTF | TGTGCCAGTAGACTGCAGGGGGACTATGGCTACACCTTC
TRBD2 | . | TRBJ2-3 | TRBV14 | CASSQDTLAGDTQYF | TGTGCCAGCAGCCAAGATACCCTAGCGGGAGATACGCAGTATTTT
TRBD1 | . | TRBJ1-1 | TRBV19 | CASTAGGWNTEAFF | TGTGCCAGTACAGCAGGGGGTTGGAACACTGAAGCTTTCTTT
TRBD1 | . | TRBJ2-2 | TRBV11-3 | CASSFRGSNTGELFF | TGTGCCAGCAGCTTCAGGGGGTCGAACACGGGGGAGCTGTTTTTT
. | . | TRBJ2-5 | TRBV19 | CAIRDRRSETQYF | TGTGCCATCAGAGACCGGAGGAGCGAGACCCAGTACTTC
TRBD1 | . | TRBJ1-6 | TRBV6-5 | CASSYLGQDNSPLHF | TGTGCCAGCAGTTATCTGGGACAGGACAATTCACCCCTCCACTTT
TRBD1 | . | TRBJ2-7 | TRBV4-3 | CASSQTGAAFYEQYF | TGCGCCAGCAGCCAAACAGGGGCGGCGTTTTACGAGCAGTACTTC
. | . | TRBJ1-2 | TRBV27 | CASRSTGYYGYTF | TGTGCCAGCAGATCTACAGGTTACTATGGCTACACCTTC
. | . | TRBJ2-1 | TRBV28 | CASRFLRGSYNEQFF | TGTGCCAGCAGGTTCCTCCGGGGTTCCTACAATGAGCAGTTCTTC
. | once | TRBJ2-5 | TRBV28 | CASSIFETQYF | TGTGCCAGCAGTATCTTTGAGACCCAGTACTTC
. | . | TRBJ2-1 | TRBV5-1 | CASRNSSYNEQFF | TGCGCCAGCAGGAATAGCTCCTACAATGAGCAGTTCTTC
TRBD1 | . | TRBJ1-6 | TRBV5-1 | CASSFLQGGSNSPLHF | TGCGCCAGCAGCTTCCTCCAAGGGGGCTCGAATTCACCCCTCCACTTT
. | once | TRBJ1-4 | TRBV11-2 | CASSLLGGEKLFF | TGTGCCAGCAGCTTATTAGGAGGTGAAAAACTGTTTTTT